The rows below give T cell receptor beta chains drawn from one sample of a study of technical replicates of blood from a handful of donors. Here immunoSEQ multiplex PCR was the method, and the copy in TCRdb shows in-frame clones only, minus some. The sample has about 68,000 clones, under 98% seen once. The sample consisted of T cells isolated from PBMCs. These receptors were obtained from a human donor in good health. Each CDR3 is given with its conserved first and last residue. D genes are given only for firm matches. For some rows the clone size is stated as once, few or many, or as a class when expanded; others skip it.

abundance	v_gene	j_gene	d_gene	CDR3nt	CDR3aa
-	TRBV9	TRBJ1-1	-	TGTGCCAGCAGCGTCGGGGTAGGCACTGAAGCTTTCTTT	CASSVGVGTEAFF
-	TRBV7-9	TRBJ2-7	TRBD1	TGTGCCAGCAGCCCACGAACAGGGGACTCCTACGAGCAGTACTTC	CASSPRTGDSYEQYF
-	TRBV18	TRBJ1-3	-	TGTGCCAGCTCACCTCTTACGGTCTCTGGAAACACCATATATTTT	CASSPLTVSGNTIYF
-	TRBV28	TRBJ1-1	TRBD1	TGTGCCAGCAGTTTGGACAGGGGTACTGAAGCTTTCTTT	CASSLDRGTEAFF
-	TRBV11-2	TRBJ1-5	-	TGTGCCAGCAGCTTAGTGTATTTTCAGGAGCCCCAGCATTTT	CASSLVYFQEPQHF
-	TRBV30	TRBJ1-3	-	TGTGCCTGGAGTTGGGGGGGCTCTGGAAACACCATATATTTT	CAWSWGGSGNTIYF
-	TRBV7-9	TRBJ1-2	TRBD1	TGTGCCACACCGACAGGGGACGGCTACACCTTC	CATPTGDGYTF
-	TRBV2	TRBJ2-3	-	TGTGCCAGCAGTGAAGCGAGGACGCAGTATTTT	CASSEARTQYF
once	TRBV7-3	TRBJ2-7	TRBD1	TGTGCCAGCAGCTCCGGGACAGCTAGGGACGAGCAGTACTTC	CASSSGTARDEQYF
-	TRBV25-1	TRBJ1-1	-	TGTGCCAGCAGTGAGCCTGGACAGTCTGAAGCTTTCTTT	CASSEPGQSEAFF
-	TRBV4-3	TRBJ2-7	TRBD2	TGCGCCAGCAGCCAAGAAATTAGCGGGATATACGAGCAGTACTTC	CASSQEISGIYEQYF
-	TRBV7-3	TRBJ2-2	TRBD1	TGTGCCAGCAGCTTAGGGACAGGGCTCGGGGAGCTGTTTTTT	CASSLGTGLGELFF
-	TRBV7-9	TRBJ2-4	-	TGTGCCAGCAGCTTTGGGGCGGCGCCCAAAAACATTCAGTACTTC	CASSFGAAPKNIQYF
-	TRBV6-6	TRBJ2-1	-	TGTGCCAGCAGCGGGGTACTAGCTGGTGAGCAGTTCTTC	CASSGVLAGEQFF
once	TRBV27	TRBJ2-1	-	TGTGCCAGCAGTTTGGGGCGCAGGGGAATCGGGGAGCAGTTCTTC	CASSLGRRGIGEQFF
-	TRBV6-5	TRBJ2-7	-	TGTGCCAGCAGTTACTCCGGAGGCAGGTACGACGAGCAGTACTTC	CASSYSGGRYDEQYF
few	TRBV29-1	TRBJ1-5	TRBD1	TGCAGCGTGGGGACCGGGACAGGGGGCAATCAGCCCCAGCATTTT	CSVGTGTGGNQPQHF
once	TRBV5-1	TRBJ2-3	-	TGCGCCAGCAGCCTTGCCCGGGGGTACACAGATACGCAGTATTTT	CASSLARGYTDTQYF
-	TRBV11-1	TRBJ1-5	-	TGTGCCAGCAGCTTAAAGGGGTCTGAGGAGCCCCAGCATTTT	CASSLKGSEEPQHF
-	TRBV7-2	TRBJ2-7	TRBD2	TGTGCCAGCAGACACGGACTAGCGGGACCCTACTTC	CASRHGLAGPYF
-	TRBV11-2	TRBJ2-1	-	TGTGCCAGCAGCTTAGAGAGGGCCAATGAGCAGTTCTTC	CASSLERANEQFF
-	TRBV28	TRBJ1-5	TRBD1	TGTGCCAGCGGGGGGACAGGGCGCCAGCCCCAGCATTTT	CASGGTGRQPQHF
-	TRBV2	TRBJ1-5	-	TGTGCCAGCAGTTATACTGGGAGGCACTATAGCAATCAGCCCCAGCATTTT	CASSYTGRHYSNQPQHF
-	TRBV2	TRBJ1-2	-	TGTGCCAGCAGTGTTAGATACATGGGGCCTATGGGCTACACCTTC	CASSVRYMGPMGYTF
-	TRBV5-1	TRBJ2-2	TRBD2	TGCGCCAGCAGCTTGATAGCGGGAGGGCGTCCCGGGGAGCTGTTTTTT	CASSLIAGGRPGELFF
-	TRBV29-1	TRBJ2-7	-	TGCAGCGTTGTAGATTTGGGCCGCGAGCAGTACTTC	CSVVDLGREQYF
-	TRBV4-3	TRBJ1-2	TRBD1	TGCGCCAGCAGCCAAGCGACAGGGTACTATGGCTACACCTTC	CASSQATGYYGYTF
-	TRBV28	TRBJ1-2	-	TGTGCCAGCAGCTTATCGGGCTATGGCTACACCTTC	CASSLSGYGYTF
-	TRBV4-1	TRBJ1-2	-	TGCGCCAGCAGCCAAGATCCAGTGGGGGCGGAAGGCTACACCTTC	CASSQDPVGAEGYTF
-	TRBV7-7	TRBJ2-7	TRBD1	TGTGCCAGCAGCAGGGACAGTAACTACGAGCAGTACTTC	CASSRDSNYEQYF
-	TRBV15	TRBJ2-1	-	TGTGCCACCAGCCAGGGGGGTGAGCACAATGAGCAGTTCTTC	CATSQGGEHNEQFF
once	TRBV27	TRBJ2-7	TRBD1	TGTGCCAGCAGTTTCTTAATGACAGGGGGGGTAAGGGAGCAGTACTTC	CASSFLMTGGVREQYF